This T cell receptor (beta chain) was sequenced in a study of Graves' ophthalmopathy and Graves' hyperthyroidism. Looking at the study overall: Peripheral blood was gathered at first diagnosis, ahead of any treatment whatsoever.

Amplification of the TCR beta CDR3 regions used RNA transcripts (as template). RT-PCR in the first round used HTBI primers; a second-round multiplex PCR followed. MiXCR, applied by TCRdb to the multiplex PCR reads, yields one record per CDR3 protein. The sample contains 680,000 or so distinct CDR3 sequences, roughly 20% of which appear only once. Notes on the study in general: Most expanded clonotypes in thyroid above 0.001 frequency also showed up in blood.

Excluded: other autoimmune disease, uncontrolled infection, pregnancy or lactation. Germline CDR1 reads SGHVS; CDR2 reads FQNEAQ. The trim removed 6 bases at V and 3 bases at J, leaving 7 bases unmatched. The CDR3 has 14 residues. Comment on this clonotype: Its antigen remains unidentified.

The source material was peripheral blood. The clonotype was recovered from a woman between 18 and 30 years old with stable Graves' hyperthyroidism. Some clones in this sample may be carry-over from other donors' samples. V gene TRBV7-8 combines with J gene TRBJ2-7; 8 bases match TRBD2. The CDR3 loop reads CASRGGLAGYEQYF. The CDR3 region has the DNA TGTGCCAGCAGGGGGGGGCTAGCGGGCTACGAGCAGTACTTC.